This entry features one TCR beta chain sequence. The CDR3 contains 9 residues. V lost 8 bases, J lost 9 bases, and 5 bases lay in between. In germline, CDR1 is SGHAT, CDR2 FQNNGV. The entry originates in a study of cytomegalovirus exposure and HLA in healthy donors. With 60 Vbeta and 13 Jbeta primers, the PCR was carried out. Measured with immunoSEQ multiplex PCR; TCRdb has only the in-frame clones, and not every one. The repertoire consists of around 180,000 clones, with approximately 75% occurring once and the leading ten covering about 1.6%. The gene calls are TRBV11-2 and TRBJ2-1; tentative D call: TRBD1 (5 bases). This TCR was recovered from a girl aged 10-17 years in good health and CMV-seronegative. Input material: PBMCs. CDR3 coding DNA: TGTGCCAGCGGGGCTGAGCAGTTCTTC. It encodes CASGAEQFF.